This T cell receptor (beta chain) was captured by sequencing in a study of blood T cells in healthy people across ages. As concerns this clonotype: Antigen specificity is unknown. This may be a read error: a much more frequent sequence differs by one nucleotide.

Through a sample-barcoded 5' primer and a J-beta primer mix, a second PCR was run for roughly 7 to 12 cycles. One entry per CDR3 protein results from TCRdb running MiXCR on the 5' RACE reads. In the table there are around 1.7 million distinct CDR3 sequences, roughly 27% of which are singletons. The germline V gene has CDR1 SGHTA and CDR2 FQGTGA. The CDR3 length is 15 residues. Trimming removed 2 bases from V and 7 bases from J, with 18 bases in between. Whole-study results and caveats: A conclusive naive versus antigen-experienced comparison was prevented by the unsorted PBMCs. There was no known CMV status for donors, so expanded clonotype changes were possibly confounded. A roughly linear age-dependent decrease characterized TCR beta diversity per million T cells.

With each sample, at least 6 micrograms of total RNA were extracted. Material for sequencing was blood. The sequence was obtained from a woman in her 30s in good health. The genes are TRBV7-3 and TRBJ2-7, with D perhaps matching TRBD1 (6 bases). In nucleotides, the CDR3 is TGTGCCAGCAGCTTACTCTCGGCAGGGGTGAGTGAGCAGTACTTC. Translating gives CASSLLSAGVSEQYF. Based on the CDR3 plus reference TRBV7-3 and TRBJ2-7, the full variable domain is GAGVSQTPSNKVTEKGKYVELRCDPISGHTALYWYRQSLGQGPEFLIYFQGTGAADDSGLPNDRFFAVRPEGSVSTLKIQRTERGDSAVYLCASSLLSAGVSEQYFGPGTRLTVT.